This T cell receptor (beta chain) was captured by sequencing in a study of cytomegalovirus exposure and HLA in healthy donors. Study-level background: Falling in the Caucasian-associated ancestry cluster were about 83% of under 500 genotyped donors.

As concerns this clone: Antigen: not known.

Study-wide results and caveats: Differences between HLA loci emerged in a later analysis of TCR association rates, with DRB1 most and HLA-C fewest.

The V and J ends lost 0 bases and 6 bases, in that order; junction bases with no gene match: 11. The CDR3 loop spans 18 amino acids. CDR1 is LGHNA, CDR2 YSLEER, per germline. The primer mix had 60 Vbeta and 13 Jbeta primers. Using immunoSEQ multiplex PCR, the repertoire was profiled, and TCRdb retains in-frame clones only, with some absent. There are roughly 90,000 clones in the sample; about 81% occur only once, and approximately 2.1% lies in the top ten. As for the donors, each was a healthy bone marrow donor. This receptor was obtained from a man younger than 35 in good health and CMV-seronegative. The specimen sequenced was PBMCs. The chain employs TRBV4-3 and TRBJ2-1; 10 bases agree with TRBD2. The CDR3 region is CASSQDWPSGRKGNEQFF. Here the CDR3 DNA reads TGCGCCAGCAGCCAAGATTGGCCTAGCGGGAGAAAGGGCAATGAGCAGTTCTTC.